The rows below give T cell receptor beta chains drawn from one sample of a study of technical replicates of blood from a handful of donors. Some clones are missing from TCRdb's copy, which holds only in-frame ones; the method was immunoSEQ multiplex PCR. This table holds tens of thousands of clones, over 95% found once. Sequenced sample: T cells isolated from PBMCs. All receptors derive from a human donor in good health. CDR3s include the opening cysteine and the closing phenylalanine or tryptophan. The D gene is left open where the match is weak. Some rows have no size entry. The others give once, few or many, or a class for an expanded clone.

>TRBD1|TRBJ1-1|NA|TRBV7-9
TGTGCCAGCAGCTGGAGCAGAGACAGGGGTCTTGGTGAAGCTTTCTTT
CASSWSRDRGLGEAFF
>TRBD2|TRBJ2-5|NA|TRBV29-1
TGCAGCGTTGAGACACTCAGGGAGGGAGAGCAGTACTTC
CSVETLREGEQYF
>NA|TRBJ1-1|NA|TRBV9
TGTGCCAGCAGCCAGCTAGGCCGATCGGGGACTGAAGCTTTCTTT
CASSQLGRSGTEAFF
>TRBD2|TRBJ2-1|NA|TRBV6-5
TGTGCCAGCAGTTACCAGCGGGAGTTTAATGAGCAGTTCTTC
CASSYQREFNEQFF
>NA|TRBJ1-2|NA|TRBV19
TGTGCCAGTAGTGCCACCTCGGCCGCGGGCGGCTACACCTTC
CASSATSAAGGYTF
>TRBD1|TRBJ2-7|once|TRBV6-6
TGTGCCAGCAGTCCTGGACAGGGACCCTTAAACGAGCAGTACTTC
CASSPGQGPLNEQYF
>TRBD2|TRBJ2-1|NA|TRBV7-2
TGTGCCAGCAGCTTAGTAGCGGGAGGGCCAGAATCCTACAATGAGCAGTTCTTC
CASSLVAGGPESYNEQFF
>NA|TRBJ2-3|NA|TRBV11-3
TGTGCCAGCAGCCTCGAAGGGGGGGCGACGCAGTATTTT
CASSLEGGATQYF
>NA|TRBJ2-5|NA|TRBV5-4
TGTGCCAGCAGCTTGGAGACAGAAGAGACCCAGTACTTC
CASSLETEETQYF
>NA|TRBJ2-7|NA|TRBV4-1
TGCGCCAGCAGCCAAGCCAGGGGGGAAGCGTACGAGCAGTACTTC
CASSQARGEAYEQYF
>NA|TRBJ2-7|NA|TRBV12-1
TGTGCCAGCAGCCTCCCCCTGGAGGGCCCGAACTACGAGCAGTACTTC
CASSLPLEGPNYEQYF
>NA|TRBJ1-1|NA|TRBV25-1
TGTGCCAGCAGTGAAGGCTACACTGAAGCTTTCTTT
CASSEGYTEAFF
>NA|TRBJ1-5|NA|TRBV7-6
TGTGCCAGCAGCTTAGGAGGTGGAAGCAATCAGCCCCAGCATTTT
CASSLGGGSNQPQHF
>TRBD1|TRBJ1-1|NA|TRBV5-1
TGCGCCAGCAGCACCTTACAGGGGGCGAACACTGAAGCTTTCTTT
CASSTLQGANTEAFF
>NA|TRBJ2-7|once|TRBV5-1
TGCGCCAGCAGCTTGAGCGGAAACGAGCAGTACTTC
CASSLSGNEQYF
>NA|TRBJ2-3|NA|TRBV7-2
TGTGCCAGCAGCTTAGCGGGAGTCGGCTTAGATACGCAGTATTTT
CASSLAGVGLDTQYF
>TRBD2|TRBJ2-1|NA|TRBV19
TGTGCCAGTAGTTCCTCCTGGGCGGGAGTCTACAATGAGCAGTTCTTC
CASSSSWAGVYNEQFF
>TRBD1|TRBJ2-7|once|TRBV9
TGTGCCAGCAGAATGACAGGGGCCAACTACGAGCAGTACTTC
CASRMTGANYEQYF